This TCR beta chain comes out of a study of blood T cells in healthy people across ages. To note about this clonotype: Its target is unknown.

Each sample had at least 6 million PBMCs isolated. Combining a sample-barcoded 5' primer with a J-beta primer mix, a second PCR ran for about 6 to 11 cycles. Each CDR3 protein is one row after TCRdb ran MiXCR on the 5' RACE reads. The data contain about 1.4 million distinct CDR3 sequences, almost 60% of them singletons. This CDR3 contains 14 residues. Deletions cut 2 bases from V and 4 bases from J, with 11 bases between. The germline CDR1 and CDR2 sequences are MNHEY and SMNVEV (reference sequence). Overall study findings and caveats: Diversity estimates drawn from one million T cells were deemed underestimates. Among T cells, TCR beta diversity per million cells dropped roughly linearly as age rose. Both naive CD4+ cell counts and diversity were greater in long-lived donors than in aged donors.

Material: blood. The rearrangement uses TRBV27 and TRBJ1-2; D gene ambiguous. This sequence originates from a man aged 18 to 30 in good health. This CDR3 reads CASSLRGSGYGYTF. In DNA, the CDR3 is TGTGCCAGCAGTTTACGGGGTTCTGGCTATGGCTACACCTTC.